This T cell receptor beta chain was captured in a study of blood T cell repertoires in COVID-19 (dated by TCRdb to 2018 to 2020). Turning to the overall study: The collaborator samples originated in the United States, Italy and Spain and spanned the acute and convalescent phases of COVID-19. Nearly every sample came with metadata listing a de-identified subject ID, COVID-19 status, age in years and sex. HLA class I and class II types, where available, came from metadata supplied by the sample provider rather than from assay-based typing. The repertoires were released in a freely available public database meant as a resource for research on the immune response to SARS-CoV-2. The samples were drawn from the first 160 participants of the ongoing ImmuneRACE study and from under 1,500 subjects provided by 6 global collaborators. Deeply sampled blood TCRbeta repertoires from subjects exposed to, actively infected with, or recovered from COVID-19 were included in the dataset. The material from the prospective study consisted of cDNA or gDNA derived from T cells, B-cell-depleted T cells, or PBMCs. Here is what the overall study found, with its caveats: The amount of clinical and demographic metadata varied by source and participant and was provided uncurated.

Enrolling through a virtual design, the prospective study's participants ranged in age from about 18 to 100 years and lived across around 25 United States geographic areas. In the prospective study, cohorts were assigned on the basis of participant-reported clinical history obtained from a screening survey and a study questionnaire. Recovered participants in ImmuneRACE Cohort 3 were defined by two consecutive negative NP/OP PCR tests, clearance by a healthcare professional, or resolution of symptoms. Each participant in the prospective study had whole blood, serum and a nasopharyngeal or oropharyngeal swab collected by mobile phlebotomists. Over an approximately 2-month period, participants in the prospective study had the option of providing additional blood draws and questionnaires. Before DNA extraction, blood samples from the prospective study were shipped at room temperature or frozen. With respect to this clone: Its antigen specificity is not known. Per-base quality was not reported, and no clone a single base away is much larger than it.

The immunoSEQ Assay, a bias-controlled multiplex PCR, was used to amplify TCRbeta CDR3 regions from genomic DNA. On the authors' methods: Nucleated cell counts per sample were estimated from amplification of reference gene primers within the assay. To quantify the absolute abundance of each unique TCRbeta CDR3 rearrangement, sequence reads were collapsed and filtered. For each sample, productive Simpson clonality was calculated by taking the square root of Simpson's diversity index across productive rearrangements. In TCRdb, the immuneACCESS table is reduced to in-frame sequences with V and J assigned. These tables do not hold every clone; where another copy was compared, an unresolved V gene accounts for under half, and the others remain unexplained. From that table come the V and J calls and clone size; the DNA was used to work out D and trimming. The sample table shows a few hundred thousand clones, and around nine tenths are seen once. Of the sample, about a tenth is held by the ten largest clones.

The CDR3 goes from the cysteine to the phenylalanine over 15 residues. Kept here is only the CDR3 DNA, which spans 45 bases and is read in frame from base 1. Trimming at the junction amounts to 2 bases on V and 1 base on J, and the germline ends lie 8 bases apart. CDR1 and CDR2, looked up from the germline V gene, are SNHLY and FYNNEI. The sequenced sample was PBMCs or T cells enriched from blood (not recorded which). The rearrangement joined TRBV2 to TRBJ2-2, and possibly TRBD1, on 6 matching bases. The receptor's source is a woman between 25 and 40 years old who had recovered from COVID-19. CDR3 sequence: CASSELQGNTGELFF. The DNA sequence is given as TGTGCCAGCAGTGAACTACAGGGGAACACCGGGGAGCTGTTTTTT.